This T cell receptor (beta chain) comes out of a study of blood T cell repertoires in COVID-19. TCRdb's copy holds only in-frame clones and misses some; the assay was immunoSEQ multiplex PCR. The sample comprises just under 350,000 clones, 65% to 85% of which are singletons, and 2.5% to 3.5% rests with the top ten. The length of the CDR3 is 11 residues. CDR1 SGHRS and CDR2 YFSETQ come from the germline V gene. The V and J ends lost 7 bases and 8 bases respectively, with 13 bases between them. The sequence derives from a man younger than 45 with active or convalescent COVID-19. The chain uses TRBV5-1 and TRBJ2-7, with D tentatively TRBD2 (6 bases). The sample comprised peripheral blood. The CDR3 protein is CASYAEGKQYF. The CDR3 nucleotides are TGCGCCAGCTATGCGGAGGGTAAGCAGTACTTC.